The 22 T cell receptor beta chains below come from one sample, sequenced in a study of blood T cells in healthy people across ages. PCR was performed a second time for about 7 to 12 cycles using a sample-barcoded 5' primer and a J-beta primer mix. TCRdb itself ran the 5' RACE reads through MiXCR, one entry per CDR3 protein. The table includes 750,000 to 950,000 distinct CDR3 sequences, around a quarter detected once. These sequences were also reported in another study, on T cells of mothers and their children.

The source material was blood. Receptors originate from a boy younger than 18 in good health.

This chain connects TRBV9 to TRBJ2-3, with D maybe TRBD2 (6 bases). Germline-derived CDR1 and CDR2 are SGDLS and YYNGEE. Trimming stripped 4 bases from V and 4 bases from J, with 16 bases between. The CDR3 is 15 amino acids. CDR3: CASSPYGSHPDTQYF. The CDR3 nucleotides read TGTGCCAGCAGCCCCTACGGGAGTCATCCAGATACGCAGTATTTT.

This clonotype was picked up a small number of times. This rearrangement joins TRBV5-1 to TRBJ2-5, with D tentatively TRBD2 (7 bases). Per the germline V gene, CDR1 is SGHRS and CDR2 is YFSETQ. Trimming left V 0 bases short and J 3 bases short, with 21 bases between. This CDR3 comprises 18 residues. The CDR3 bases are TGCGCCAGCAGCTTGGGGGGCTGGTTGGCGGGGGCGGAAGAGACCCAGTACTTC. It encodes CASSLGGWLAGAEETQYF.

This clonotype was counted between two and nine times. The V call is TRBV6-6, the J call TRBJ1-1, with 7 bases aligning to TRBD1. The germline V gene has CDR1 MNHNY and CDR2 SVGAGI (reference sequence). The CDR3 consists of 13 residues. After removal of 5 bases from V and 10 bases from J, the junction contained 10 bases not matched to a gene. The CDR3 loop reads CASSQRTGGRAFF. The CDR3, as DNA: TGTGCCAGCAGTCAACGGACAGGAGGTAGAGCTTTCTTT.

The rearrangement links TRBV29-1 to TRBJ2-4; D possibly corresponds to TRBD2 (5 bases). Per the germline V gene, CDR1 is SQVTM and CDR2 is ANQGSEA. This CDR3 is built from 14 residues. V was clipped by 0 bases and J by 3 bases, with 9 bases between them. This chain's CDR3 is CSVEDPGNKNIQYF. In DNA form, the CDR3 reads TGCAGCGTTGAAGATCCGGGGAACAAAAACATTCAGTACTTC.

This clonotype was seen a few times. This CDR3 reads CSARQRGAPYNSPLHF. As DNA, the CDR3 is TGCAGTGCCCGTCAGAGGGGGGCCCCCTATAATTCACCCCTCCACTTT. The V call is TRBV20-1, the J call TRBJ1-6; D might be TRBD1 (6 bases). The ends were cut back, 6 bases at V and 2 bases at J, with 17 bases in the middle. CDR3 length equals 16 residues. Germline CDR1 and CDR2: DFQATT and SNEGSKA (reference sequence).

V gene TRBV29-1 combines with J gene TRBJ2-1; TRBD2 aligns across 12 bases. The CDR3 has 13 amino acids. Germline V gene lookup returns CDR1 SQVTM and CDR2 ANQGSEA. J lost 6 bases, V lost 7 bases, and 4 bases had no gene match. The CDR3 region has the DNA TGCAGCGGGTGGACTAGCGGGACCAATGAGCAGTTCTTC. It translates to CSGWTSGTNEQFF.

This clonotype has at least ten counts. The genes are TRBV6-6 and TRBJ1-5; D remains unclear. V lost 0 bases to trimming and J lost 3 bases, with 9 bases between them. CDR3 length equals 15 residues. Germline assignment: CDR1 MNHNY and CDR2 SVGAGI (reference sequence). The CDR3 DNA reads TGTGCCAGCAGTTACTCATCCCAGCCCAATCAGCCCCAGCATTTT. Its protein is CASSYSSQPNQPQHF.

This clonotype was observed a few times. The CDR3 loop is CASSLAGNSDTGELFF. CDR3 DNA sequence: TGCGCCAGCAGCTTGGCCGGAAACTCCGACACCGGGGAGCTGTTTTTT. The chain carries TRBV5-1 and TRBJ2-2, with D unclear. V was pared by 0 bases and J by 3 bases, with 12 bases between. Germline V lookup: CDR1 SGHRS, CDR2 YFSETQ. CDR3 length equals 16 residues.

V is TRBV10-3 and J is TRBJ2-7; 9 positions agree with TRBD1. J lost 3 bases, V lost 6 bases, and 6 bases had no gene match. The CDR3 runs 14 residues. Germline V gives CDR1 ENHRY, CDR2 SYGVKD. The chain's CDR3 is CAISGGTGSYEQYF. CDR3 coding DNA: TGTGCCATCAGCGGAGGGACAGGGAGCTACGAGCAGTACTTC.

This CDR3 is CSARKELNTEAFF. CDR3 DNA: TGCAGTGCTAGAAAGGAGCTGAACACTGAAGCTTTCTTT. V gene TRBV20-1 combines with J gene TRBJ1-1; no definite D call. The CDR3 has 13 amino acids. Between the trimmed V and J ends, which lost 2 bases and 0 bases, there was a span of 7 bases. Germline values: CDR1 DFQATT, CDR2 SNEGSKA (reference sequence).

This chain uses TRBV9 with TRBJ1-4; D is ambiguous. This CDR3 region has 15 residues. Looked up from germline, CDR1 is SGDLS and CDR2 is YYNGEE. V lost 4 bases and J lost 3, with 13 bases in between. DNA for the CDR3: TGTGCCAGCAGCCCCAGACTGACATCTAATGAAAAACTGTTTTTT. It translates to CASSPRLTSNEKLFF.

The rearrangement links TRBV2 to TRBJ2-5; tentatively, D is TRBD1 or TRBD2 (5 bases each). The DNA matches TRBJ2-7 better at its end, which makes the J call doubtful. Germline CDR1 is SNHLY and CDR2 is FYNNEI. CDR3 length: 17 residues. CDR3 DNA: TGTGCCAGCAGTGAAGGGTCGGGCAGGCGAGGGGCCTACGAGCAGTACTTC. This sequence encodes CASSEGSGRRGAYEQYF.

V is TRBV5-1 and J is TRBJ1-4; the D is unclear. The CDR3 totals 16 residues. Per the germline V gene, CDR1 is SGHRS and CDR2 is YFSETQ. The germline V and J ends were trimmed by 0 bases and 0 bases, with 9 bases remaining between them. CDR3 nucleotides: TGCGCCAGCAGCTTGGCCTCCCGTGCAACTAATGAAAAACTGTTTTTT. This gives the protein CASSLASRATNEKLFF. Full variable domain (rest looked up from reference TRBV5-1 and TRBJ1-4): KAGVTQTPRYLIKTRGQQVTLSCSPISGHRSVSWYQQTPGQGLQFLFEYFSETQRNKGNFPGRFSGRQFSNSRSEMNVSTLELGDSALYLCASSLASRATNEKLFFGSGTQLSVL.

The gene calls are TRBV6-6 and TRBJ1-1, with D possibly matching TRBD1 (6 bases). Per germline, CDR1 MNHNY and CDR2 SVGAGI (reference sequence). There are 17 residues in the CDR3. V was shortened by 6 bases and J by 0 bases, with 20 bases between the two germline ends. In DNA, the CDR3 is TGTGCCAGCAGGATTTCGGCAGGGGAAACTTTGAACACTGAAGCTTTCTTT. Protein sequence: CASRISAGETLNTEAFF.

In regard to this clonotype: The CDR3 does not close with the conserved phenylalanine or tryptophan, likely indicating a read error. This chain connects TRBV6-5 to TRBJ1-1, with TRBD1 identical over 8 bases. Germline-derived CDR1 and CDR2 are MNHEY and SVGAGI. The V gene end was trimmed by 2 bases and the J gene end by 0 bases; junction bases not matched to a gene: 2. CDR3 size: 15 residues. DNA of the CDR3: TGTGCCAGCAGTTACGGGACAGGTGTGAACACTGAAGCTTTCTCT. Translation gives CASSYGTGVNTEAFS.

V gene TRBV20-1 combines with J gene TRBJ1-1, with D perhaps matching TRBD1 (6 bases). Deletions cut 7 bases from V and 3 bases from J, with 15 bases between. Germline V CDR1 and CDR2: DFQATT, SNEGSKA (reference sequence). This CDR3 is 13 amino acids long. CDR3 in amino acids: CSVGGGGDTEAFF. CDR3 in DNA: TGCAGTGTCGGAGGGGGGGGTGACACTGAAGCTTTCTTT.

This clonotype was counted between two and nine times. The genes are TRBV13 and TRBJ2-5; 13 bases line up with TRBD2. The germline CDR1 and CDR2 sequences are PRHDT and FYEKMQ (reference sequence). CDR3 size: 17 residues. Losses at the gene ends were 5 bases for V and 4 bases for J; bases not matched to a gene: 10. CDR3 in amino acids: CASSTGLAGVARETQYF. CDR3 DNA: TGTGCCAGCAGCACCGGACTAGCGGGAGTGGCTCGAGAGACCCAGTACTTC.

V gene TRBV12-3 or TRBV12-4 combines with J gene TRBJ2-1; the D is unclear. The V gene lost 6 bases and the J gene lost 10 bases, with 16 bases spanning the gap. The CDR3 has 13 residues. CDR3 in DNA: TGTGCCAGCAGCTCCGGACCTCCCGGGGAGCAGTTCTTC. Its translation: CASSSGPPGEQFF.

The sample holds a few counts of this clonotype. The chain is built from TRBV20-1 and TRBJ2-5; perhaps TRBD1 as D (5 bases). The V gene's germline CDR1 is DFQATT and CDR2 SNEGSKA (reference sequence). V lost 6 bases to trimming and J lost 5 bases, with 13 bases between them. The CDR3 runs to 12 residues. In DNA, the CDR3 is TGCAGTGCCGAGCTGGGGCGGGAGACCCAGTACTTC. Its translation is CSAELGRETQYF.

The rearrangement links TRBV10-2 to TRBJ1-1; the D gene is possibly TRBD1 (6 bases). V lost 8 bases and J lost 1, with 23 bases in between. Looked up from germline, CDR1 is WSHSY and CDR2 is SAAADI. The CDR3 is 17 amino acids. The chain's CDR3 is CASSKTGFSSGNTEAFF. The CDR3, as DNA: TGCGCCAGCTCGAAGACAGGATTCTCCTCTGGGAACACTGAAGCTTTCTTT.

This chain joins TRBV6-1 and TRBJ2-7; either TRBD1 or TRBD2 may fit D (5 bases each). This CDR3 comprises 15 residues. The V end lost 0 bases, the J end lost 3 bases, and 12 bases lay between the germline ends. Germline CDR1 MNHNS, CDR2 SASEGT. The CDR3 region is CASSEALAGHYEQYF. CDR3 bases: TGTGCCAGCAGTGAAGCGCTAGCAGGACACTACGAGCAGTACTTC.

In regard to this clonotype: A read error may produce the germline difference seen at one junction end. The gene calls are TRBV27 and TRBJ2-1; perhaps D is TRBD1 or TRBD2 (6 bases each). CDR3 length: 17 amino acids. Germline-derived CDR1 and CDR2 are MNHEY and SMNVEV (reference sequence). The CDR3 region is CASSVSSVGGSYNEQFF. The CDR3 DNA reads TGTGCCAGCAGTGTATCTAGCGTAGGGGGCTCCTACAATGAGCAGTTCTTC.